This TCR beta chain derives from a study of beta chain features in type 1 diabetes. Study details: Similarity in age, gender and cell yields was seen between patients and healthy donors.

Sequenced material consisted of expressed TCRB transcripts (all of the isolated RNA was reverse transcribed). Some clones are missing from TCRdb's copy, which holds only in-frame ones; the method was immunoSEQ multiplex PCR. Of some 300,000 clones listed, 8% are singletons. This CDR3 spans 14 amino acids. Germline V lookup: CDR1 MNHNS, CDR2 SASEGT. V was shortened by 2 bases and J by 6 bases, with 13 bases between the two germline ends. V is TRBV6-1 and J is TRBJ1-1, with D perhaps matching TRBD1 (6 bases). The source is a woman aged 18-30 years in good health. The sequenced sample was central memory CD4+ T cells from blood. The CDR3 is CASSEPFRGAEAFF. CDR3 coding DNA: TGTGCCAGCAGTGAACCCTTCAGGGGTGCTGAAGCTTTCTTT.